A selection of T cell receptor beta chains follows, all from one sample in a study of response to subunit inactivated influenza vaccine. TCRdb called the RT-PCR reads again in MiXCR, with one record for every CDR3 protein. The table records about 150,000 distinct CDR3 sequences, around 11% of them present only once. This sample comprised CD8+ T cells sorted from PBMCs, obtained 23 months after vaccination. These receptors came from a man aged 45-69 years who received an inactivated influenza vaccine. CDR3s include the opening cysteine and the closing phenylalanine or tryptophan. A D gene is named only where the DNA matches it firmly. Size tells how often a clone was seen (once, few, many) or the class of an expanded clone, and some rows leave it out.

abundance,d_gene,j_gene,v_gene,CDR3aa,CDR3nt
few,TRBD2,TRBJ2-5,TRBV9,CASSARTSGKEETQYF,TGTGCCAGCAGCGCCAGGACTAGCGGGAAAGAAGAGACCCAGTACTTC
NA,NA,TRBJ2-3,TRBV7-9,CASSGRTDTQYF,TGTGCCAGCAGCGGTCGCACAGATACGCAGTATTTT
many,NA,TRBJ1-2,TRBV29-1,CSVQMTANYGYTF,TGCAGCGTTCAGATGACAGCCAACTATGGCTACACCTTC
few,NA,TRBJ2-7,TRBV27,CASSLGNTYEQYF,TGTGCCAGCAGTCTCGGGAATACCTACGAGCAGTACTTC
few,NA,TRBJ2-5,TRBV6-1,CASTAGTVQETQYF,TGTGCCAGCACCGCTGGAACAGTCCAAGAGACCCAGTACTTC
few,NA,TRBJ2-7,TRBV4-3,CASSQGDQSSYEQYF,TGCGCCAGCAGCCAAGGGGACCAGAGCTCCTACGAGCAGTACTTC
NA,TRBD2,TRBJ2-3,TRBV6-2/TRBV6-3,CASSYQIAGAFTDTQYF,TGTGCCAGCAGTTACCAAATAGCGGGGGCCTTCACAGATACGCAGTATTTT
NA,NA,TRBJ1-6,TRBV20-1,CSATRRGSSYNSPLHF,TGCAGTGCCACTCGCAGGGGTAGCTCCTATAATTCACCCCTCCACTTT
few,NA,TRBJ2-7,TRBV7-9,CASSPVLMGVDEQYF,TGTGCCAGCAGCCCTGTGTTAATGGGCGTCGACGAGCAGTACTTC
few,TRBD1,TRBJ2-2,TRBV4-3,CASSLHPMDRADTGELFF,TGCGCCAGCAGCCTACATCCAATGGACAGGGCGGACACCGGGGAGCTGTTTTTT
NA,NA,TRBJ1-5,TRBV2,CASSGEGNQPQHF,TGTGCCAGCAGTGGGGAAGGCAATCAGCCCCAGCATTTT
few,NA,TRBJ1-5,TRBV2,CASRQLGGSNQPQHF,TGTGCCAGCAGGCAACTCGGGGGTTCCAATCAGCCCCAGCATTTT
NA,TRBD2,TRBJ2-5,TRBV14,CASSLLLIAGGLFDHHGHQETQYF,TGTGCCAGCAGCCTCTTGCTTATAGCGGGGGGCCTCTTTGACCACCATGGCCACCAAGAGACCCAGTACTTC
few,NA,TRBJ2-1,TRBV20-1,CSARVGGAGTYNEQFF,TGCAGTGCTAGAGTAGGGGGAGCGGGGACCTACAATGAGCAGTTCTTC
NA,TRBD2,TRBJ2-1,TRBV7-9,CASSSPVLLGRDEQFF,TGTGCCAGCAGCTCCCCCGTCCTCCTGGGGAGGGATGAGCAGTTCTTC
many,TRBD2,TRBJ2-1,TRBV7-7,CASSLAGGVYNEQFF,TGTGCTAGCAGCTTAGCCGGGGGGGTCTACAATGAGCAGTTCTTC
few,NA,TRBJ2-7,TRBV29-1,CSVPGRTGQYF,TGCAGCGTCCCAGGACGAACTGGGCAGTACTTC
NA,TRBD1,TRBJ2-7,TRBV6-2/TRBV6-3,CASSYSTDRGSYEQYF,TGTGCCAGCAGTTACTCAACCGACAGGGGAAGTTACGAGCAGTACTTC
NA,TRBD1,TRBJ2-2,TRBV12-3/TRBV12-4,CASSARQGTGELFF,TGTGCCAGCAGTGCTAGACAGGGCACCGGGGAGCTGTTTTTT
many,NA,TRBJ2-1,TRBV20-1,CSAREGPDDYNEQFF,TGCAGTGCTAGAGAGGGGCCGGACGACTACAATGAGCAGTTCTTC
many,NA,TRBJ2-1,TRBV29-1,CSVDPRGRYNEQFF,TGCAGCGTTGACCCCCGGGGGCGCTACAATGAGCAGTTCTTC
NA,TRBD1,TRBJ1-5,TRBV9,CASSAGTGGSQPQHF,TGTGCCAGCAGCGCCGGGACAGGGGGCAGTCAGCCCCAGCATTTT
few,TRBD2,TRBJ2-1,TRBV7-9,CASSYSGLAGGNEQFF,TGTGCCAGCAGCTACTCCGGACTAGCGGGGGGGAATGAGCAGTTCTTC
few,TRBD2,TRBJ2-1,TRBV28,CASSPGGGQEQFF,TGTGCCAGCAGTCCGGGGGGAGGGCAAGAGCAGTTCTTC
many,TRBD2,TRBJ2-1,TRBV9,CASSRTSGYNEQFF,TGTGCCAGCAGTCGGACTAGCGGTTACAATGAGCAGTTCTTC
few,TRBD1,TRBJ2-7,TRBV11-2,CASSLAWDRVYEQYF,TGTGCCAGCAGCTTAGCCTGGGACAGGGTCTACGAGCAGTACTTC
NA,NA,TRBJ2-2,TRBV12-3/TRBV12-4,CASSPGGGWTGELFF,TGTGCCAGCAGCCCAGGAGGGGGATGGACCGGGGAGCTGTTTTTT
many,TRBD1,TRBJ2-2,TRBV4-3,CASSQDWGRGRFANTGELFF,TGCGCCAGCAGCCAAGATTGGGGCAGGGGGCGATTCGCGAACACCGGGGAGCTGTTTTTT
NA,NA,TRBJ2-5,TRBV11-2,CASSSSTETQYF,TGTGCCAGCAGCTCATCGACTGAGACCCAGTACTTC
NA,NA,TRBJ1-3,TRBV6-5,CASSYGIGNTIYF,TGTGCCAGCAGTTACGGGATCGGAAACACCATATATTTT
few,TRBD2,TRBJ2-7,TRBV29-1,CSVLLAGYSYEQYF,TGCAGCGTTCTACTAGCGGGTTACTCCTACGAGCAGTACTTC
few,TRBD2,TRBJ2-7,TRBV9,CASSVAPGTSVEQYF,TGTGCCAGCAGCGTAGCCCCCGGGACTAGCGTCGAGCAGTACTTC
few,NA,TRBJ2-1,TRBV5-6,CASSPGTVYDEQFF,TGTGCCAGCAGCCCCGGGACGGTTTATGATGAGCAGTTCTTC
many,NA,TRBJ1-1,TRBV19,CASRGGGTEAFF,TGTGCCAGTCGCGGGGGGGGTACTGAAGCTTTCTTT
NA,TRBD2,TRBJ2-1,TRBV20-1,CSARDSSGKLPSSYNEQFF,TGCAGTGCTAGAGATTCTAGCGGGAAATTACCCAGCTCCTACAATGAGCAGTTCTTC
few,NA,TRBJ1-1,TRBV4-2,CASSQAGTEAFF,TGTGCCAGCAGCCAAGCGGGTACTGAAGCTTTCTTT
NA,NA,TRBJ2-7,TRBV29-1,CSVEERGIYEQYF,TGCAGCGTTGAAGAGAGGGGAATCTACGAGCAGTACTTC
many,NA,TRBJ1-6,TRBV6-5,CASSYSTEPNSPLHF,TGTGCCAGCAGTTACTCGACGGAACCTAATTCACCCCTCCACTTT
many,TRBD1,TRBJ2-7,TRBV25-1,CASSVPGQGDEQYF,TGTGCCAGCAGTGTTCCCGGACAGGGGGACGAGCAGTACTTC
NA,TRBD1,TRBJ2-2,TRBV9,CASSGPGQGNTGELFF,TGTGCCAGCAGCGGACCGGGACAGGGAAACACCGGGGAGCTGTTTTTT
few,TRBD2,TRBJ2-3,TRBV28,CASSSLSLAGLDTQYF,TGTGCCAGCAGTTCGCTATCACTAGCGGGGCTTGATACGCAGTATTTT
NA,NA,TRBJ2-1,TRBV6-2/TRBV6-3,CASSYLSGGPNEQFF,TGTGCCAGCAGTTACTTGAGCGGCGGACCCAATGAGCAGTTCTTC
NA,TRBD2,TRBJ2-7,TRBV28,CASSLYGGSSYEQYF,TGTGCCAGCAGTTTATATGGCGGGAGCTCCTACGAGCAGTACTTC
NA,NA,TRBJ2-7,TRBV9,CASSVGPLAQEQYF,TGTGCCAGCAGCGTAGGGCCACTCGCCCAAGAGCAGTACTTC
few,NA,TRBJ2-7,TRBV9,CASSVGPSYEQYF,TGTGCCAGCAGCGTAGGGCCTAGCTACGAGCAGTACTTC
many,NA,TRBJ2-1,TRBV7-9,CASSLEVVAFYNEQFF,TGTGCCAGCAGCTTAGAAGTTGTAGCATTCTACAATGAGCAGTTCTTC
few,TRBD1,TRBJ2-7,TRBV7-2,CASSPRQGPTYEQYF,TGTGCCAGCAGCCCTAGACAGGGACCAACCTACGAGCAGTACTTC
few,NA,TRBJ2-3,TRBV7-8,CASSLPVGSSGHTDTQYF,TGTGCCAGCAGCTTACCTGTAGGGAGTAGCGGCCACACAGATACGCAGTATTTT
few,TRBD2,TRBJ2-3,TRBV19,CASSTHPGDYPRTDTQYF,TGTGCCAGTAGTACCCACCCGGGGGACTATCCAAGGACAGATACGCAGTATTTT
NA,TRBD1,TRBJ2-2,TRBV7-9,CASSSLVGTGLTGELFF,TGTGCCAGCAGCTCCCTTGTCGGGACAGGGTTAACCGGGGAGCTGTTTTTT
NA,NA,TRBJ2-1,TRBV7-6,CASSPVSGQWHEQFF,TGTGCCAGCAGCCCGGTTTCCGGGCAATGGCATGAGCAGTTCTTC
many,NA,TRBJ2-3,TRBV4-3,CASSQDEATDTQYF,TGCGCCAGCAGCCAAGATGAGGCCACAGATACGCAGTATTTT
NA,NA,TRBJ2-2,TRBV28,CASSPTRWGTGELFF,TGTGCCAGCAGCCCAACCCGTTGGGGCACCGGGGAGCTGTTTTTT
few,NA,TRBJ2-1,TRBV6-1,CATGRLGYNEQFF,TGTGCCACGGGGAGGCTCGGGTACAATGAGCAGTTCTTC
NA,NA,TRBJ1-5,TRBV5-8,CASSLVVNQPQHF,TGTGCCAGCAGCTTGGTAGTGAATCAGCCCCAGCATTTT
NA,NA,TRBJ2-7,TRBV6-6,CASSYSGAAYF,TGTGCCAGCAGTTACTCGGGGGCCGCATACTTC
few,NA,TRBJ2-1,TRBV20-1,CSAREGTIYNEQFF,TGCAGTGCTAGAGAGGGGACAATCTACAATGAGCAGTTCTTC
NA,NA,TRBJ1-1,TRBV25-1,CASSGAGIDGNTEAFF,TGTGCCAGCAGTGGGGCAGGGATAGATGGAAACACTGAAGCTTTCTTT
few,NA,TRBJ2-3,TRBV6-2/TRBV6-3,CASSYLRGGGDTQYF,TGTGCCAGCAGTTACCTACGGGGAGGAGGAGATACGCAGTATTTT